This is a list of T cell receptor beta chains from one sample in a study of identical twins. TCRdb ran MiXCR on the 5' RACE reads and lists one entry per CDR3 protein. The data show hundreds of thousands of distinct CDR3 sequences, 5.5% to 6.5% seen once. The sample consisted of naive T cells sorted from blood. These receptors all stem from a man aged 18 to 29 in good health. Both conserved end residues are part of each CDR3. D genes are given only for firm matches. Not every row has a clone size; where given, it reads once, few, many or a size class.

CASSSKASWNTEAFF TGCGCCAGCAGCTCCAAAGCCTCTTGGAACACTGAAGCTTTCTTT TRBJ1-1 TRBV5-1 few NA 15
CASSLPVSAEAFF TGTGCCAGCAGCTTGCCGGTGAGCGCTGAAGCTTTCTTT TRBJ1-1 TRBV6-2/TRBV6-3 few NA 13
CSVGQTLNTGELFF TGCAGCGTTGGTCAAACATTGAACACCGGGGAGCTGTTTTTT TRBJ2-2 TRBV29-1 NA NA 14
CASRHPGQGAHEQYF TGTGCCAGCAGGCACCCGGGACAGGGCGCCCACGAGCAGTACTTC TRBJ2-7 TRBV12-3/TRBV12-4 many TRBD1 15
CAIKELEGGELFF TGTGCCATCAAAGAGCTCGAGGGCGGGGAGCTGTTTTTT TRBJ2-2 TRBV10-3 many NA 13
CASSPAGASNQPQHF TGTGCCAGCAGCCCTGCGGGGGCGAGCAATCAGCCCCAGCATTTT TRBJ1-5 TRBV5-5 NA NA 15
CATSRDPRETQYF TGTGCCACCAGCAGAGATCCCCGGGAGACCCAGTACTTC TRBJ2-5 TRBV15 many NA 13
CASSLLTTGRETQYF TGCGCCAGCAGCTTGCTTACGACAGGGAGAGAGACCCAGTACTTC TRBJ2-5 TRBV5-1 NA TRBD1 15
CSVGRGFTDTQYF TGCAGCGTTGGCAGGGGGTTCACCGATACGCAGTATTTT TRBJ2-3 TRBV29-1 few TRBD1 13
CASSFAGGNYGYTF TGTGCCAGCAGTTTCGCGGGGGGCAACTATGGCTACACCTTC TRBJ1-2 TRBV12-3/TRBV12-4 NA NA 14
CASSGLAARYF TGTGCCAGCAGCGGACTAGCGGCTCGGTACTTC TRBJ2-5 TRBV6-6 NA TRBD2 11
CSTPGPLRDADTQYF TGCAGTACGCCGGGACCCCTTAGGGATGCAGATACGCAGTATTTT TRBJ2-3 TRBV20-1 many NA 15
CASSQGQVGTEAFF TGCGCCAGCAGCCAAGGACAGGTGGGCACTGAAGCTTTCTTT TRBJ1-1 TRBV4-1 NA NA 14
CASKTGTGFDEQYF TGCGCCAGCAAGACCGGGACAGGGTTCGACGAGCAGTACTTC TRBJ2-7 TRBV5-1 many TRBD1 14
CASSLGENQPQHF TGTGCCAGCAGCTTAGGGGAGAATCAGCCCCAGCATTTT TRBJ1-5 TRBV7-9 many NA 13
CASSRDREGQPQHF TGTGCCAGCAGCCGGGACAGGGAAGGTCAGCCCCAGCATTTT TRBJ1-5 TRBV6-1 many TRBD1 14
CASRPGTSGADTQYF TGTGCCAGCAGGCCCGGGACTAGCGGCGCAGATACGCAGTATTTT TRBJ2-3 TRBV12-3/TRBV12-4 many TRBD2 15
CSGSGQNTGELFF TGCAGCGGTTCCGGGCAAAACACCGGGGAGCTGTTTTTT TRBJ2-2 TRBV29-1 many NA 13
CASSPQVTLRLGQFF TGTGCCAGCAGCCCCCAGGTTACCTTGCGACTCGGACAGTTCTTC TRBJ2-1 TRBV28 NA NA 15
CASSPLGWDTQYF TGTGCCAGCAGTCCCCTCGGTTGGGATACGCAGTATTTT TRBJ2-3 TRBV27 NA NA 13
CASSSGLAGAKETQYF TGCGCCAGCAGCTCCGGACTAGCGGGAGCAAAAGAGACCCAGTACTTC TRBJ2-5 TRBV5-1 NA TRBD2 16
CASSLELAANTGELFF TGCGCCAGCAGCTTGGAGCTAGCGGCAAACACCGGGGAGCTGTTTTTT TRBJ2-2 TRBV5-1 many TRBD2 16
CASSLTGDSVHEQYF TGTGCCAGCAGCTTAACGGGAGACAGCGTCCACGAGCAGTACTTC TRBJ2-7 TRBV7-9 many NA 15
CASSGTSPPGELFF TGCGCCAGCAGCGGGACCTCCCCACCGGGGGAGCTGTTTTTT TRBJ2-2 TRBV10-1 many NA 14
CAWSVGTSNQPQHF TGTGCCTGGAGTGTTGGGACTAGCAATCAGCCCCAGCATTTT TRBJ1-5 TRBV30 few NA 14
CASRPGLAGVGELFF TGTGCCAGCAGGCCCGGTCTAGCGGGAGTCGGGGAGCTGTTTTTT TRBJ2-2 TRBV28 NA TRBD2 15
CASSRLQMNTEAFF TGTGCCAGCAGCCGGTTACAGATGAACACTGAAGCTTTCTTT TRBJ1-1 TRBV14 NA NA 14
CATSPGTSYNEQFF TGTGCCACCAGTCCGGGAACCTCATACAATGAGCAGTTCTTC TRBJ2-1 TRBV24-1 many NA 14
CASSSTGTSGSWMQYF TGTGCCAGCAGTTCCACCGGGACTAGCGGGAGTTGGATGCAGTACTTC TRBJ2-5 TRBV6-5 many TRBD2 16
CASSYLFAGSHYYNEQFF TGTGCCAGCAGTTATTTATTCGCGGGGAGTCACTACTACAATGAGCAGTTCTTC TRBJ2-1 TRBV6-5 few NA 18
CASSAGDRGTGTDTQYF TGTGCCAGCAGCGCGGGAGACAGGGGGACCGGCACAGATACGCAGTATTTT TRBJ2-3 TRBV9 many TRBD1 17
CAISETSGSFADTQYF TGTGCCATCAGTGAGACTAGCGGGAGTTTCGCAGATACGCAGTATTTT TRBJ2-3 TRBV10-3 many TRBD2 16
CATSRDNLGEAFF TGTGCCACCAGTAGGGACAATCTAGGGGAAGCTTTCTTT TRBJ1-1 TRBV15 many NA 13
CASSLEAGTKGSYEQYF TGCGCCAGCAGCTTGGAAGCCGGGACAAAGGGGAGCTACGAGCAGTACTTC TRBJ2-7 TRBV5-1 many NA 17
CASSPGLAATPKAQYF TGCGCCAGCAGCCCGGGACTAGCGGCCACCCCAAAGGCGCAGTATTTT TRBJ2-3 TRBV5-1 few TRBD2 16
CASSAPGQAFTGELFF TGCGCCAGCAGCGCCCCGGGACAGGCGTTCACCGGGGAGCTGTTTTTT TRBJ2-2 TRBV5-1 NA TRBD1 16
CAISEGGLAGADNEQFF TGTGCCATCAGTGAAGGAGGGCTAGCGGGAGCGGACAATGAGCAGTTCTTC TRBJ2-1 TRBV10-3 NA TRBD2 17
CASSKKSVTSLKYNEQFF TGTGCCAGCAGCAAAAAAAGTGTGACTAGCCTGAAATACAATGAGCAGTTCTTC TRBJ2-1 TRBV14 NA TRBD2 18
CSVGVRRNTGELFF TGCAGCGTTGGTGTCCGCCGAAACACCGGGGAGCTGTTTTTT TRBJ2-2 TRBV29-1 many NA 14
CSASYGRLRTNEKLFF TGCAGTGCTAGTTACGGACGACTGCGAACTAATGAAAAACTGTTTTTT TRBJ1-4 TRBV20-1 many NA 16
CASSLFLRENTGELFF TGCGCCAGCAGCTTGTTCCTCCGGGAGAACACCGGGGAGCTGTTTTTT TRBJ2-2 TRBV5-1 many NA 16
CSVLGEPVNEQFF TGCAGCGTTTTGGGGGAGCCGGTCAATGAGCAGTTCTTC TRBJ2-1 TRBV29-1 many NA 13
CASSDGLAGVGTDTQYF TGTGCCAGCAGTGACGGTCTAGCGGGAGTTGGGACAGATACGCAGTATTTT TRBJ2-3 TRBV6-4 many TRBD2 17
CASSLDGKSYNEQFF TGTGCCAGCAGCCTCGACGGGAAGTCCTACAATGAGCAGTTCTTC TRBJ2-1 TRBV4-2 many NA 15
CASSQVPANTGELFF TGTGCCAGCAGCCAAGTTCCAGCGAACACCGGGGAGCTGTTTTTT TRBJ2-2 TRBV14 many NA 15
CAMSADPSYEQYF TGTGCCATGTCAGCGGACCCCTCCTACGAGCAGTACTTC TRBJ2-7 TRBV28 many NA 13
CASSYELAGGNEQFF TGTGCCAGCAGTTACGAACTAGCGGGAGGGAATGAGCAGTTCTTC TRBJ2-1 TRBV6-5 few TRBD2 15
CASSLDPGLGTDTQYF TGCGCCAGCAGTCTTGACCCGGGACTAGGCACAGATACGCAGTATTTT TRBJ2-3 TRBV5-1 few TRBD2 16
CSARGGRPAASGNTIYF TGCAGTGCTAGAGGTGGGAGGCCGGCGGCTTCTGGAAACACCATATATTTT TRBJ1-3 TRBV20-1 many NA 17
CASKSGARETQYF TGTGCCAGCAAGAGCGGGGCGAGAGAGACCCAGTACTTC TRBJ2-5 TRBV6-6 few TRBD2 13
CASSLLSSHRGSSGANVLTF TGTGCCAGCAGCTTACTATCATCGCACAGGGGAAGCTCTGGGGCCAACGTCCTGACTTTC TRBJ2-6 TRBV11-2 many TRBD1 20
CASSPEVYGELFF TGTGCCAGCAGCCCGGAGGTGTACGGGGAGCTGTTTTTT TRBJ2-2 TRBV5-6 many NA 13